This T cell receptor (beta chain) derives from a study of cytomegalovirus exposure and HLA in healthy donors. The PCR used 60 Vbeta and 13 Jbeta primers. As handled by the study authors: The authors later counted about 80 million unique TCR beta chains, 8.5 million to 13 million of them shared. Profiled with immunoSEQ multiplex PCR; TCRdb holds only in-frame clones, not every one. That table supplies the V and J calls and clone size; D and trimming were determined from the DNA. Of some 220,000 clones in the sample, roughly 85% were seen once. The CDR3 spans 15 residues. CDR1 is SGHNT, CDR2 YYREEE, per germline (reference sequence). The ends were cut back, 0 bases at V and 3 bases at J, with 10 bases in the middle. Study-wide results and limits: The sole available immune exposure information was CMV serostatus.

As concerns this clone: Its antigen is still unknown.

The chain employs TRBV5-4 and TRBJ1-3; maybe TRBD1 (5 bases). The sample was PBMCs. This TCR was recovered from a girl aged 2-15 years in good health and CMV-seronegative. The CDR3 loop reads CASSLAGGFGNTIYF. The DNA of the CDR3 is TGTGCCAGCAGCTTGGCCGGGGGTTTTGGAAACACCATATATTTT. Full variable domain (outside the CDR3, taken from reference TRBV5-4 and TRBJ1-3): ETGVTQSPTHLIKTRGQQVTLRCSSQSGHNTVSWYQQALGQGPQFIFQYYREEENGRGNFPPRFSGLQFPNYSSELNVNALELDDSALYLCASSLAGGFGNTIYFGEGSWLTVV.